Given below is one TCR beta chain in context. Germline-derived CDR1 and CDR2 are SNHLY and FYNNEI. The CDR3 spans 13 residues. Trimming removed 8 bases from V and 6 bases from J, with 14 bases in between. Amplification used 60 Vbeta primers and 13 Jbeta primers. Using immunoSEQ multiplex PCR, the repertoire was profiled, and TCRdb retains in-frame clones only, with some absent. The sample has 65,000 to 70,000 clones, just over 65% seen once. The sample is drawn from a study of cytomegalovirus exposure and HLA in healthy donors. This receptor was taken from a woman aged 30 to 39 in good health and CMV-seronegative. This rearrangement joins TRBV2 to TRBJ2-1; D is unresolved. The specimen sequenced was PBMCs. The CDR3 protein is CASSEHYRNEQFF. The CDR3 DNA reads TGTGCCAGCTCGGAACACTACCGCAATGAGCAGTTCTTC.